This T cell receptor (beta chain) was found in a study of T cell repertoires in cytomegalovirus infection. Study outcomes and limitations: HLA-C-restricted, CMV-specific TCR beta clonotypes were dominant ex vivo.

One entry per CDR3 protein, called by TCRdb with MiXCR from the reads. The data hold around 300,000 distinct CDR3 sequences, with about 20% observed a single time. The trim removed 6 bases at V and 10 bases at J, leaving 11 bases unmatched. CDR1 and CDR2 (germline): SNHLY, FYNNEI. This CDR3 contains 15 residues. In regard to this clonotype: Its antigen is unknown.

The rearrangement joins TRBV2 to TRBJ2-1, with 11 positions matching TRBD2. The sequenced sample was cultured PBMCs, obtained from culture after CMV antigen stimulation. The sequence derives from a human donor in good health (CMV status not recorded). Some clones in this sample may be carry-over from other donors' samples. CDR3 in DNA: TGTGCCAGCAGCAAGACTAGCGGGACCCTAGGGGAGCAGTTCTTC. It yields the protein CASSKTSGTLGEQFF.